A single T cell receptor beta chain is shown here with its context. Antigen unknown. Germline CDR1 SQVTM, CDR2 ANQGSEA. The length of the CDR3 is 13 residues. Trimming pared 8 bases from V and 2 bases from J, leaving 12 bases between. The data were obtained in a study of shared clonotypes between healthy human individuals. Broader study findings: The sharing of 4% to 5.5% of naive CD4 clonotypes was seen across a handful of donors.

CD8 cells regarded as naive lacked CD45RO, were positively chosen for CCR7, and omitted terminally differentiated effector memory CD45RA+ cells. Donors were Caucasian adults residing in Nashville, Tennessee, USA. TCRdb keeps only in-frame clones here, not all; method: immunoSEQ multiplex PCR. The sample lists millions of clones, about 93% seen once, with more than 1.5% in the top ten. The origin of this receptor is a man younger than 35 in good health. Some clones in this sample may be carry-over from other donors' samples. Sequencing used naive CD8+ T cells from PBMCs. The chain joins TRBV29-1 to TRBJ2-2, with D perhaps TRBD2 (5 bases). CDR3 loop: CSSRLANTGELFF. CDR3 nucleotides: TGCAGCTCGAGGCTAGCAAACACCGGGGAGCTGTTTTTT.